This paragraph covers one TCR beta chain sequence. Its antigen remains unidentified. Time point noted: week 11, during vaccination. The vaccine gave 300 ug of a 20-mer mutant IDH1 peptide subcutaneously per dose. The record originates from a study of a mutant IDH1 vaccine in newly diagnosed glioma. Study details: Vaccinations were initiated 4-6 weeks following radiotherapy alone, or were given together with temozolomide cycles. Averaging 40.4 years of age, treated patients were roughly 60% male and approximately 40% female.

Generated by immunoSEQ multiplex PCR, the TCRdb table keeps only in-frame clones and is missing some. Seen here are about 64,000 clones, around 85% observed once, and the top ten hold 8.5% to 9.5%. Germline CDR1 reads SGDLS; CDR2 reads YYNGEE. The CDR3 is 13 amino acids. Trimming removed 3 bases at V and 5 bases at J, with 12 bases between. J is TRBJ2-7 and V is TRBV9; D uncertain. The receptor was isolated from a woman in her forties or fifties with glioma. The material sequenced was PBMCs, taken from a glioma patient whose treatment included an IDH1 peptide vaccine. The DNA for the CDR3 is TGTGCCAGCAGCGGGCAGGCGGCGCACGAGCAGTACTTC. Translating gives CASSGQAAHEQYF.